These 25 T cell receptor beta chains came from one sample sequenced in a study of technical replicates of blood from several donors (dated by TCRdb to about 2017). The library was produced with the immunoSEQ multiplex PCR assay. Imported from immuneACCESS, the table was reduced by TCRdb to in-frame sequences with V and J called. These copies leave out some clones; in studies compared against another copy, an unresolved V gene accounts for under half, and the cause of the remainder is not known. In all, the sample holds tens of thousands of clones, and more than 75% of those were seen once. The ten largest clones add up to approximately 4.4% of the sample. Sequencing input: PBMCs. These receptors all stem from a human donor in good health. Some clones in this sample may be carry-over from other donors' samples.

The chain is built from TRBV28 and TRBJ1-1; TRBD1 might be the D (5 bases). This CDR3 comprises 14 residues. Per the germline V gene, CDR1 is MDHEN and CDR2 is SYDVKM. Trimming stripped 1 base from V and 9 bases from J, with 15 bases between. The CDR3 DNA follows: TGTGCCAGCAGTTTATCGGACGGGACTTCTCAAGCTTTCTTT. This sequence encodes CASSLSDGTSQAFF.

The gene calls are TRBV25-1 and TRBJ2-1; D gene ambiguous. The CDR3 contains 12 residues. Germline assignment: CDR1 MGHDK and CDR2 SYGVNS. V was clipped by 4 bases and J by 9 bases, with 10 bases between them. The CDR3: CASSARHFEQFF. CDR3 sequence (DNA): TGTGCCAGCAGTGCCCGACACTTTGAGCAGTTCTTC.

J is TRBJ2-2 and V is TRBV5-1; 7 bases fit TRBD2. The length of the CDR3 is 16 residues. The germline V gene has CDR1 SGHRS and CDR2 YFSETQ. J lost 4 bases, V lost 4 bases, and 10 bases had no gene match. CDR3 protein: CASSPAGEKGTGELFF. The CDR3 region has the DNA TGCGCCAGCAGCCCCGCGGGGGAGAAGGGCACCGGGGAGCTGTTTTTT.

Only one count was recorded for this clone. The chain is built from TRBV5-4 and TRBJ1-2; tentative D call: TRBD1 (6 bases). Trimming removed 4 bases from V and 1 base from J, with 11 bases in between. From germline, CDR1 is SGHNT and CDR2 YYREEE (reference sequence). CDR3 length: 14 residues. CDR3 loop: CASSAPDSNYGYTF. The CDR3 DNA reads TGTGCCAGCAGCGCACCGGACAGTAACTATGGCTACACCTTC.

This clone is medium-sized (0.01 to 0.1%). The rearrangement joins TRBV7-9 to TRBJ2-3; the match to TRBD1 covers 10 bases. Germline V gene lookup returns CDR1 SEHNR and CDR2 FQNEAQ (reference sequence). The CDR3 is 17 amino acids. Germline trimming cut 5 bases from V and 3 bases from J; bases unmatched to any gene: 11. The CDR3 sequence is CASSAPRLDRGTDTQYF. CDR3 in DNA: TGTGCCAGCAGCGCGCCTCGCTTGGACAGGGGGACAGATACGCAGTATTTT. Looking up the rest from reference TRBV7-9 and TRBJ2-3 gives the full variable domain: DTGVSQNPRHKITKRGQNVTFRCDPISEHNRLYWYRQTLGQGPEFLTYFQNEAQLEKSRLLSDRFSAERPKGSFSTLEIQRTEQGDSAMYLCASSAPRLDRGTDTQYFGPGTRLTVL.

The genes are TRBV5-4 and TRBJ2-2; 14 nucleotides match TRBD2. V shed 4 bases and J 9 bases; nucleotides not matched to a gene: 8. Looked up from germline, CDR1 is SGHNT and CDR2 is YYREEE (reference sequence). CDR3 length: 16 residues. The CDR3 coding sequence is TGTGCCAGCAGCCAACCCGGGACTAGCGGGAGCCGGGAGCTGTTTTTT. This codes for CASSQPGTSGSRELFF. The variable domain in full, with the rest retrieved from reference TRBV5-4 and TRBJ2-2, is ETGVTQSPTHLIKTRGQQVTLRCSSQSGHNTVSWYQQALGQGPQFIFQYYREEENGRGNFPPRFSGLQFPNYSSELNVNALELDDSALYLCASSQPGTSGSRELFFGEGSRLTVL.

V is TRBV10-2 and J is TRBJ2-1, with a tentative D call TRBD2 (5 bases). The CDR3 runs 14 residues. The ends were cut back, 8 bases at V and 9 bases at J, with 20 bases in the middle. Germline assignment: CDR1 WSHSY and CDR2 SAAADI. CDR3 in DNA: TGCGCCAGCCGGGTAGGAGGCGCCTCCGCTGAGCAGTTCTTC. This encodes CASRVGGASAEQFF.

In its sample, this clone was seen once. The rearrangement joins TRBV11-2 to TRBJ2-3, with TRBD2 matching over 11 bases. Germline values: CDR1 SGHAT, CDR2 FQNNGV. J was trimmed by 1 base and V by 5 bases; bases with no gene match: 2. The CDR3 runs 15 residues. As DNA, the CDR3 is TGTGCCAGCAGCCAACTAGCGGGGGGCACAGATACGCAGTATTTT. This encodes CASSQLAGGTDTQYF. Drawing the rest from reference TRBV11-2 and TRBJ2-3, the complete variable domain is EAGVAQSPRYKIIEKRQSVAFWCNPISGHATLYWYQQILGQGPKLLIQFQNNGVVDDSQLPKDRFSAERLKGVDSTLKIQPAKLEDSAVYLCASSQLAGGTDTQYFGPGTRLTVL.

V is TRBV6-1 and J is TRBJ1-2; 12 bases fit TRBD1. Germline trimming cut 5 bases from V and 7 bases from J; bases unmatched to any gene: 5. Germline V gene data show CDR1 as MNHNS and CDR2 as SASEGT. This CDR3 spans 14 amino acids. CDR3 nucleotide sequence: TGTGCCAGCAGTAGAAGGGACAGGGGGCTTGGCTACACCTTC. Its protein product is CASSRRDRGLGYTF.

This clone occurred once. The rearrangement uses TRBV5-1 and TRBJ1-3; D not certain. Germline CDR1 reads SGHRS; CDR2 reads YFSETQ. V lost 5 bases to trimming and J lost 0 bases, with 6 bases between them. This CDR3 spans 13 amino acids. The CDR3 here is CASRRYSGNTIYF. In DNA, the CDR3 is TGCGCCAGCAGGAGATACTCTGGAAACACCATATATTTT.

The rearrangement joins TRBV20-1 to TRBJ1-2; D is possibly TRBD1 (6 bases). This CDR3 is built from 10 residues. Germline V CDR1 and CDR2: DFQATT, SNEGSKA (reference sequence). V was trimmed by 5 bases and J by 8 bases, leaving 9 bases between them. CDR3 region: CSAVTGGYTF. CDR3 nucleotide sequence: TGCAGTGCTGTAACAGGGGGCTACACCTTC.

The rearrangement links TRBV27 to TRBJ1-1; D possibly corresponds to TRBD1 (5 bases). The CDR3 covers 13 residues. V was shortened by 6 bases and J by 4 bases, with 12 bases between the two germline ends. Germline V lookup: CDR1 MNHEY, CDR2 SMNVEV (reference sequence). The chain's CDR3 is CASSFGHSTEAFF. The DNA for the CDR3 is TGTGCCAGCAGCTTCGGACACTCCACTGAAGCTTTCTTT.

The chain combines TRBV5-4 with TRBJ1-6; weak D call: TRBD1 (5 bases). Trimming took off 4 bases at V and 9 bases at J, with 23 bases between the two ends. The CDR3 extends over 17 amino acids. CDR1 is SGHNT, CDR2 YYREEE, per germline (reference sequence). The chain's CDR3 is CASSARGRGDGSSPLHF. The CDR3 DNA is TGTGCCAGCAGCGCCCGGGGCCGGGGGGACGGTTCTTCACCCCTCCACTTT.

The rearrangement links TRBV11-3 to TRBJ2-3, with 7 bases aligning to TRBD2. The J segment lost 2 bases and the V segment lost 1 base, leaving 3 bases of the junction unmatched. There are 15 residues in the CDR3. Germline values: CDR1 SGHNT, CDR2 YENEEA. The CDR3 bases are TGTGCCAGCAGCTTAGCGGGGGGAAACACAGATACGCAGTATTTT. Translation gives CASSLAGGNTDTQYF.

V is TRBV7-2 and J is TRBJ2-5; D not resolved. The CDR3 has 11 amino acids. The germline gives CDR1 SGHTA, CDR2 FQGNSA. V shed 7 bases and J shed 1 base, with 4 bases lying between them. CDR3 protein: CASNIQETQYF. CDR3 nucleotides: TGTGCCAGCAACATCCAAGAGACCCAGTACTTC.

V is TRBV4-2 and J is TRBJ2-5, with 8 bases that match TRBD1. V gave up 0 bases and J gave up 2 bases; unmatched junction bases: 2. This CDR3 spans 15 amino acids. Germline CDR1 and CDR2: LGHNA and YNFKEQ. The CDR3 is CASSQDRDRQETQYF. CDR3 nucleotide sequence: TGTGCCAGCAGCCAAGATCGGGACAGGCAAGAGACCCAGTACTTC.

This clone was observed a single time. The chain is built from TRBV7-2 and TRBJ2-7, with a possible D match to TRBD2 (5 bases). The V gene lost 1 base and the J gene lost 7 bases, with 8 bases spanning the gap. The germline V gene has CDR1 SGHTA and CDR2 FQGNSA. CDR3 length equals 12 residues. The CDR3 here is CASSLDRREQYF. The CDR3 region has the DNA TGTGCCAGCAGCTTAGACCGGAGGGAGCAGTACTTC.

The CDR3 loop reads CASSQDVEGAPYYGYTF. The DNA of the CDR3 is TGCGCCAGCAGCCAAGACGTTGAGGGGGCCCCCTACTATGGCTACACCTTC. The chain recombines TRBV4-3 with TRBJ1-2; TRBD1 matches at 7 bases. Germline-derived CDR1 and CDR2 are LGHNA and YSLEER. Trimming cost V 0 bases and J 3 bases; bases outside gene matches: 10. This CDR3 is 17 amino acids long.

The V gene is TRBV7-2, the J gene TRBJ1-5; D perhaps matches TRBD1 (6 bases). This CDR3 comprises 15 residues. V was pared by 5 bases and J by 7 bases, with 18 bases between. Germline-derived CDR1 and CDR2 are SGHTA and FQGNSA. The CDR3 protein is CASSPQGITGQPQHF. CDR3 coding DNA: TGTGCCAGCAGCCCTCAGGGGATCACTGGCCAGCCCCAGCATTTT.

V gene TRBV2 combines with J gene TRBJ2-7; weak D call: TRBD2 (5 bases). This CDR3 is built from 14 residues. V lost 6 bases and J 1 base, leaving 13 bases between the germline ends. Germline CDR1 SNHLY, CDR2 FYNNEI. Here the CDR3 reads CASSTGKGSYEQYF. The CDR3 DNA sequence: TGTGCCAGCAGCACGGGAAAGGGTTCCTACGAGCAGTACTTC. The variable domain in full, with the rest retrieved from reference TRBV2 and TRBJ2-7, is EPEVTQTPSHQVTQMGQEVILRCVPISNHLYFYWYRQILGQKVEFLVSFYNNEISEKSEIFDDQFSVERPDGSNFTLKIRSTKLEDSAMYFCASSTGKGSYEQYFGPGTRLTVT.

This chain connects TRBV30 to TRBJ2-3, with D maybe TRBD1 (5 bases). This CDR3 contains 14 residues. Looked up from germline, CDR1 is GTSNPN and CDR2 is SVGIG (reference sequence). The V and J ends lost 2 bases and 3 bases respectively, with 12 bases between them. CDR3 sequence (DNA): TGTGCCTGGAGTCAAGGGGATGAAACAGATACGCAGTATTTT. Its translation: CAWSQGDETDTQYF.

The V gene is TRBV9, the J gene TRBJ1-2; the D gene is possibly TRBD1 (5 bases). Trimming pared 6 bases from V and 0 bases from J, leaving 9 bases between. Germline assignment: CDR1 SGDLS and CDR2 YYNGEE. The CDR3 contains 13 residues. The CDR3 spells CASTGGANYGYTF. DNA of the CDR3: TGTGCCAGCACCGGGGGGGCTAACTATGGCTACACCTTC.

The chain employs TRBV18 and TRBJ2-7, with TRBD1 matching over 8 bases. The CDR3 spans 15 residues. Trimming cost V 0 bases and J 2 bases; bases outside gene matches: 3. Germline V gene lookup returns CDR1 KGHSH and CDR2 LQKENI. CDR3 residues: CASSPPDRAAYEQYF. As DNA, the CDR3 is TGTGCCAGCTCACCACCGGACAGGGCGGCCTACGAGCAGTACTTC.

The chain uses TRBV5-4 and TRBJ2-7; 8 bases agree with TRBD2. Germline CDR1 reads SGHNT; CDR2 reads YYREEE (reference sequence). The CDR3 spans 15 residues. The J segment lost 2 bases and the V segment lost 4 bases, leaving 8 bases of the junction unmatched. CDR3 sequence: CASSPFVAGTYEQYF. CDR3 bases: TGTGCCAGCAGCCCCTTCGTAGCGGGGACCTACGAGCAGTACTTC.

The chain recombines TRBV30 with TRBJ1-4, with a weak D call TRBD1 (5 bases). The ends were cut back, 0 bases at V and 4 bases at J, with 12 bases in the middle. The CDR3 length is 15 residues. Germline CDR1 is GTSNPN and CDR2 is SVGIG (reference sequence). CDR3 residues: CAWSVGGGVNEKLFF. In DNA, the CDR3 is TGTGCCTGGAGTGTTGGGGGAGGAGTTAATGAAAAACTGTTTTTT.